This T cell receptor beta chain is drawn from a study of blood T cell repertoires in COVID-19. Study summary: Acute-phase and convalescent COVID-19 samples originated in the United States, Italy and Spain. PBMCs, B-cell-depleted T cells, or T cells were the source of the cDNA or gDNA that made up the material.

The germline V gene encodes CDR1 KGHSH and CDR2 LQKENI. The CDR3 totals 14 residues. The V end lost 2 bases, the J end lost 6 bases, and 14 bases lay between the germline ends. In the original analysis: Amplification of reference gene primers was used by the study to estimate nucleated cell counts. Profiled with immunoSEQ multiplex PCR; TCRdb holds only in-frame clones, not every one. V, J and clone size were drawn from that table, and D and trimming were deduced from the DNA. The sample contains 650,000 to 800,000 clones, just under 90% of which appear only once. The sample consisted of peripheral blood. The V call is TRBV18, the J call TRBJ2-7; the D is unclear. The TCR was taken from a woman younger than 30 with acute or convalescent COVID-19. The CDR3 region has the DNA TGTGCCAGCTCACCATACGAAAGTACGGGCGAGCAGTACTTC. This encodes CASSPYESTGEQYF.